The clone carrying this T cell receptor beta chain showed up just a few times. As yet, its antigen is unknown. One entry per CDR3 protein, called by TCRdb with MiXCR from the RT-PCR reads. The profile covers roughly 290,000 distinct CDR3 sequences, with about a fifth appearing a single time and roughly 10% taken by the ten largest. This record comes from a study of response to subunit inactivated influenza vaccine. Study-level points and caveats: Few new T cells, the authors suggested, are recruited by each seasonal influenza vaccination.

The sequenced sample was PBMCs from blood, obtained 21 months after vaccination. The TCR sequence derives from a man in his fifties or sixties who received an inactivated influenza vaccine.

CDR3 sequence reads: CASSLGMEETAQYF. The CDR3 nucleotides read TGCGCCAGCAGCTTGGGGATGGAAGAGACGGCCCAGTACTTC. The V gene is TRBV5-1, the J gene TRBJ2-5; no firm D call. The CDR3 has 14 residues. V gave up 0 bases and J gave up 9 bases, with 15 bases separating them. The germline V gene has CDR1 SGHRS and CDR2 YFSETQ. The full variable domain, with the rest looked up from reference TRBV5-1 and TRBJ2-5, is KAGVTQTPRYLIKTRGQQVTLSCSPISGHRSVSWYQQTPGQGLQFLFEYFSETQRNKGNFPGRFSGRQFSNSRSEMNVSTLELGDSALYLCASSLGMEETAQYFGPGTRLLVL.